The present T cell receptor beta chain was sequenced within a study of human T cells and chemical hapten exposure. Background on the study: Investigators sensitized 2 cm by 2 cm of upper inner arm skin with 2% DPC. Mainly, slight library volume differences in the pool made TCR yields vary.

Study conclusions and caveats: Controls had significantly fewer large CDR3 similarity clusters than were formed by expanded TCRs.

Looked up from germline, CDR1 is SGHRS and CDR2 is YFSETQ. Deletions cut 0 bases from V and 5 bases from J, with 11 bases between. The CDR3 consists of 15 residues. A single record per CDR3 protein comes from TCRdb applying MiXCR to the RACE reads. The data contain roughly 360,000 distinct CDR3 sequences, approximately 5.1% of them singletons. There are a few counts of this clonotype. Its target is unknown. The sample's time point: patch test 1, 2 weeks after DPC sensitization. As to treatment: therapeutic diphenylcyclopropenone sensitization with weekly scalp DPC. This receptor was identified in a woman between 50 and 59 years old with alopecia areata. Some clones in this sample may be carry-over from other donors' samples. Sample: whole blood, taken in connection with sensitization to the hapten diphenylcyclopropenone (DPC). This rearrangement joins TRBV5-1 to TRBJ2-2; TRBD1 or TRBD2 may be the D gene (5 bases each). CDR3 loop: CASSLARGATGELFF. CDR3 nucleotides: TGCGCCAGCAGCTTGGCGAGGGGCGCAACCGGGGAGCTGTTTTTT.